This T cell receptor (beta chain) is drawn from a study of blood T cells in healthy people across ages. Study-level points and caveats: Possibly, changes in expanded clonotypes were confounded because donor CMV status was unknown. A greater number of naive CD4+ cells and higher diversity distinguished long-lived donors from aged donors.

It was with a sample-barcoded 5' primer and a J-beta primer mix that a second PCR of roughly 6 to 12 cycles was run. Each cDNA molecule was tagged by a template-switch adaptor with 12 random nucleotides. TCRdb independently ran MiXCR on the 5' RACE reads; one entry per CDR3 protein. The sample records 700,000 to 850,000 distinct CDR3 sequences, about 55% being singletons. The CDR3 has 15 residues. Losses at the gene ends were 5 bases for V and 1 base for J; bases not matched to a gene: 4. Germline CDR1 and CDR2: PRHDT and FYEKMQ (reference sequence). About this clonotype itself: Its target is unknown.

This receptor was taken from a man older than 75 in good health. This rearrangement joins TRBV13 to TRBJ1-2; 10 nucleotides match TRBD1. The sequencing sample was made of blood. The CDR3 is CASSTRDRGNYGYTF. In DNA form, the CDR3 reads TGTGCCAGCAGCACCCGGGACAGGGGTAACTATGGCTACACCTTC.